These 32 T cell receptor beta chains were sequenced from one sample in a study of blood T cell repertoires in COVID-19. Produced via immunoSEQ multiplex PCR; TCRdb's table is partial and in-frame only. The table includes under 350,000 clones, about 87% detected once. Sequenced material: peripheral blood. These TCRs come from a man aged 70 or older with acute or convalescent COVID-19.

The CDR3 DNA reads TGTGCCAGCAGCTTAGCGAGGCGGCCGGGGACCCAGTACTTC. Its translation is CASSLARRPGTQYF. The chain uses TRBV7-2 and TRBJ2-5; D not certain. The CDR3 has 14 amino acids. Germline V gives CDR1 SGHTA, CDR2 FQGNSA. V was pared by 0 bases and J by 7 bases, with 12 bases between.

The CDR3 sequence is CASSNAYGGTEAFF. For the CDR3, the DNA is TGTGCCAGCAGCAATGCATACGGCGGCACTGAAGCTTTCTTT. The chain combines TRBV11-2 with TRBJ1-1; D unclear. Trimming took 5 bases from V and 4 from J, leaving 14 bases between them. This CDR3 has 14 amino acids. The germline gives CDR1 SGHAT, CDR2 FQNNGV.

Here the CDR3 reads CASSHPPTGNYGYTF. The CDR3 coding sequence is TGTGCCAGCAGCCACCCTCCGACAGGGAACTATGGCTACACCTTC. The chain uses TRBV7-2 and TRBJ1-2, with 7 bases lining up with TRBD1. This CDR3 spans 15 amino acids. The junction had 8 bases not matched to a gene; V was cut back by 5 bases and J by 2 bases. The V gene's germline CDR1 is SGHTA and CDR2 FQGNSA.

The CDR3 bases are TGTGCCAGTAGTGACCGGGAGGGGGATCGGGATACGCAGTATTTT. Its protein product is CASSDREGDRDTQYF. The chain uses TRBV19 and TRBJ2-3, with TRBD2 matching 8 bases. The J segment lost 6 bases and the V segment lost 5 bases, leaving 10 bases of the junction unmatched. Germline V gene lookup returns CDR1 LNHDA and CDR2 SQIVND (reference sequence). The CDR3 is made up of 15 amino acids.

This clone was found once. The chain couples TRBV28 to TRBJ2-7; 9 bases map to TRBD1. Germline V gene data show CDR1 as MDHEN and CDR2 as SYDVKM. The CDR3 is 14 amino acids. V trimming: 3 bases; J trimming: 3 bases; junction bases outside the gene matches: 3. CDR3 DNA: TGTGCCAGCAGTTTCCCGACAGGGGGCTACGAGCAGTACTTC. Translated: CASSFPTGGYEQYF.

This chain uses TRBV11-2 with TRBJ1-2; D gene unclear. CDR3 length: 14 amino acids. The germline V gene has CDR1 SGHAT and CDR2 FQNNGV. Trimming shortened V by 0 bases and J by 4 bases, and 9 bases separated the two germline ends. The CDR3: CASSLDSQVYGYTF. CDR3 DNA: TGTGCCAGCAGCTTAGACTCTCAGGTCTATGGCTACACCTTC. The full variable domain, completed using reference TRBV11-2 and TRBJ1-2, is EAGVAQSPRYKIIEKRQSVAFWCNPISGHATLYWYQQILGQGPKLLIQFQNNGVVDDSQLPKDRFSAERLKGVDSTLKIQPAKLEDSAVYLCASSLDSQVYGYTFGSGTRLTVV.

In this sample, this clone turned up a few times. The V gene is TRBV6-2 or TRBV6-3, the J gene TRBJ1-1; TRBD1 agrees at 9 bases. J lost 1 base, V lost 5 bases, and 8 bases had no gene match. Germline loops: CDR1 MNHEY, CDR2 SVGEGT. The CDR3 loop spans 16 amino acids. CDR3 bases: TGTGCCAGCAGTCGCACCCCGGGACAGGGGAACACTGAAGCTTTCTTT. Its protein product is CASSRTPGQGNTEAFF.

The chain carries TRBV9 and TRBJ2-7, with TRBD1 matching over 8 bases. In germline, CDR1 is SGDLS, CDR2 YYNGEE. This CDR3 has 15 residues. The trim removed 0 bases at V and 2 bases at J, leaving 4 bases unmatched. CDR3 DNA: TGTGCCAGCAGCGTAGGTCAGGGGGCCACCTACGAGCAGTACTTC. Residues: CASSVGQGATYEQYF.

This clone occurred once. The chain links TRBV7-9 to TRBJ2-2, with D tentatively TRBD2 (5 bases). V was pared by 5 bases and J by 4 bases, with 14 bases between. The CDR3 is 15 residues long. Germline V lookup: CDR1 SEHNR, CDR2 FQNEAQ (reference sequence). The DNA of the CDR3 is TGTGCCAGCAGCCCCGTTGGGAGCGCCACCGGGGAGCTGTTTTTT. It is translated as CASSPVGSATGELFF.

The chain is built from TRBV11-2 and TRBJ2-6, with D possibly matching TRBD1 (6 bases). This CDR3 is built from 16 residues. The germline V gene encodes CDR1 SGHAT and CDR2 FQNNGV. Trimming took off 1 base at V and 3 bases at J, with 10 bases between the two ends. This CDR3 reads CASSLGSGVGANVLTF. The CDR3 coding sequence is TGTGCCAGCAGCTTAGGGTCAGGGGTTGGGGCCAACGTCCTGACTTTC.

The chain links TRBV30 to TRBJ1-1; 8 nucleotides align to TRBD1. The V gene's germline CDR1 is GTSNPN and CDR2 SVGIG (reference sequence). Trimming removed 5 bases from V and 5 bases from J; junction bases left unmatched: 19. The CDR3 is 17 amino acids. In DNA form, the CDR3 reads TGTGCCTGGCGACAAACCGACAGGGGACGGGTAGGGACTGAAGCTTTCTTT. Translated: CAWRQTDRGRVGTEAFF.

This chain's CDR3 is CATSRGLGNQPQHF. In DNA form, the CDR3 reads TGTGCCACCAGCAGGGGGCTGGGCAATCAGCCCCAGCATTTT. V and J are TRBV15 and TRBJ1-5, with D maybe TRBD1 (5 bases). The CDR3 extends over 14 amino acids. The germline V gene encodes CDR1 LNHNV and CDR2 YYDKDF (reference sequence). The ends were cut back, 3 bases at V and 2 bases at J, with 8 bases in the middle.

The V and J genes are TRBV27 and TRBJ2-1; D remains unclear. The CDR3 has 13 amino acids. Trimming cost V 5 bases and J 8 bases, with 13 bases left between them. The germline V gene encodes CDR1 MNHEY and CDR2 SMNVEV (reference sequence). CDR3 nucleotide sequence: TGTGCCAGCAGTGTCCTTAGTAGTCATGAGCAGTTCTTC. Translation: CASSVLSSHEQFF.

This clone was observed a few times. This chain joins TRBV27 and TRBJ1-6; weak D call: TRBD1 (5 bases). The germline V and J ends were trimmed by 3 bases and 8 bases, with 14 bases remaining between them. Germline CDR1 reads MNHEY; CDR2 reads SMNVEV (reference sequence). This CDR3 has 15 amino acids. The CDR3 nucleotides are TGTGCCAGCAGTTTCATAGGGGTTCGGGATTCACCCCTCCACTTT. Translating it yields CASSFIGVRDSPLHF.

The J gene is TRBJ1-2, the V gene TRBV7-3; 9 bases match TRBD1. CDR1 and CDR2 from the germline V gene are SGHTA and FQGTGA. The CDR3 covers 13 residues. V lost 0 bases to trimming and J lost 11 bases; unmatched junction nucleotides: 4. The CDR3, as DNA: TGTGCCAGCAGCTTAACAAGGGACAGGGAGTACACCTTC. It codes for CASSLTRDREYTF.

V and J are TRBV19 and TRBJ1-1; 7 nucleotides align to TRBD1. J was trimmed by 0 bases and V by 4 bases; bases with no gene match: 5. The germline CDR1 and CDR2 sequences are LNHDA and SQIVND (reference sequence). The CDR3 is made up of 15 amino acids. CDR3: CASSTQQGLNTEAFF. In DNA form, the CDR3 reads TGTGCCAGTAGTACTCAACAGGGGTTGAACACTGAAGCTTTCTTT.

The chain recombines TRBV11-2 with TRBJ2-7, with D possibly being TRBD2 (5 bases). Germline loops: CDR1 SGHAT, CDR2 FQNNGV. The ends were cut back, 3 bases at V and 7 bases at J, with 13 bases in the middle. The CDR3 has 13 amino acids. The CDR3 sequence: CASSLTTTGEQYF. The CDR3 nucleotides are TGTGCCAGCAGCTTGACTACAACGGGAGAGCAGTACTTC.

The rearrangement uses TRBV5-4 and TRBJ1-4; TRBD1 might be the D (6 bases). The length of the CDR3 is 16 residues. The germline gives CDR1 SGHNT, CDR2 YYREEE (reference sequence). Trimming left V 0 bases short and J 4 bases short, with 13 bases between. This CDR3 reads CASSLGGGGFNEKLFF. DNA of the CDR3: TGTGCCAGCAGCTTGGGTGGGGGCGGATTTAATGAAAAACTGTTTTTT. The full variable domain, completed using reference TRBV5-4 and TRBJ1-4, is ETGVTQSPTHLIKTRGQQVTLRCSSQSGHNTVSWYQQALGQGPQFIFQYYREEENGRGNFPPRFSGLQFPNYSSELNVNALELDDSALYLCASSLGGGGFNEKLFFGSGTQLSVL.

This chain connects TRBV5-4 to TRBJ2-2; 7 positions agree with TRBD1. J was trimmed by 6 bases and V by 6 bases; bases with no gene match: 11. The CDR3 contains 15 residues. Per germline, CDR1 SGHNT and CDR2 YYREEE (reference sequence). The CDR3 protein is CASNIPFQGAGELFF. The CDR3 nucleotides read TGTGCCAGCAACATCCCATTTCAGGGGGCCGGGGAGCTGTTTTTT.

The CDR3 sequence: CASSLVGGGGTNEKLFF. The CDR3 DNA follows: TGTGCCAGCAGCTTAGTGGGAGGCGGGGGAACTAATGAAAAACTGTTTTTT. The V call is TRBV7-9, the J call TRBJ1-4; maybe TRBD1 (5 bases). Germline V gene sequence: CDR1 SEHNR, CDR2 FQNEAQ (reference sequence). The CDR3 is made up of 17 amino acids. V was cut by 1 base and J by 1 base, with 13 bases left in between. Variable domain in full (rest from reference TRBV7-9 and TRBJ1-4): DTGVSQNPRHKITKRGQNVTFRCDPISEHNRLYWYRQTLGQGPEFLTYFQNEAQLEKSRLLSDRFSAERPKGSFSTLEIQRTEQGDSAMYLCASSLVGGGGTNEKLFFGSGTQLSVL.

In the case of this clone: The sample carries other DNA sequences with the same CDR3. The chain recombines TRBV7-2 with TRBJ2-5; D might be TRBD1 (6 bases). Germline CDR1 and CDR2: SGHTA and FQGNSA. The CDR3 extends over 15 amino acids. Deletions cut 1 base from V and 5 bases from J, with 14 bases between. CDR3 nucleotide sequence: TGTGCCAGCAGCTTAGGGTTGGGGGCACGTGAGACCCAGTACTTC. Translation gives CASSLGLGARETQYF.

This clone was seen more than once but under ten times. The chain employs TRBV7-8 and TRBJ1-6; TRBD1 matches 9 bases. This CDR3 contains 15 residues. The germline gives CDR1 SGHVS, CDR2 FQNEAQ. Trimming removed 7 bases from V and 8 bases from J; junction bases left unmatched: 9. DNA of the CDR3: TGTGCCAGCAACACAGGGGGCCAAGGGGATTCACCCCTCCACTTT. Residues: CASNTGGQGDSPLHF.

CDR3 loop: CASSQVSGGGAYEQFF. The CDR3 nucleotides are TGTGCCAGCAGCCAAGTTAGCGGGGGGGGCGCCTATGAGCAGTTCTTC. The rearrangement links TRBV3-1 (or the pseudogene TRBV3-2) to TRBJ2-1; TRBD2 matches 11 bases. The CDR3 sequence is 16 residues long. Losses at the gene ends were 1 base for V and 8 bases for J; bases not matched to a gene: 7. Germline lookup yields CDR1 LGHDT and CDR2 YNNKEL (reference sequence).

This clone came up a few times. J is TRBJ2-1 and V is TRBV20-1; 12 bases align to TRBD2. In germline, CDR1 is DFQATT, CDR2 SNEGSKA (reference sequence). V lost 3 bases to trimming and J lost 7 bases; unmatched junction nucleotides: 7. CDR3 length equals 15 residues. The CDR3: CSASQGTSGQNEQFF. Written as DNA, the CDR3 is TGCAGTGCTAGTCAGGGGACTAGCGGGCAAAATGAGCAGTTCTTC.

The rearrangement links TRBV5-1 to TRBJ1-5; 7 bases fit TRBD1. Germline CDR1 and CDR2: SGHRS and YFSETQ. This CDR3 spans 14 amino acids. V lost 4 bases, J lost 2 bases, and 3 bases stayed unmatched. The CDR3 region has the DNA TGCGCCAGCAGCCCACAGGGGCGCAATCAGCCCCAGCATTTT. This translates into CASSPQGRNQPQHF.

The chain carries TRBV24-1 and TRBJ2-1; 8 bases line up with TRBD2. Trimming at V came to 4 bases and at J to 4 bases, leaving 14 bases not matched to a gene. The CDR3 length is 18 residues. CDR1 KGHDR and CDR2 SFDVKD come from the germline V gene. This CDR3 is CATSDPPRGGAFYNEQFF. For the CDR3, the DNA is TGTGCCACCAGTGACCCCCCTCGGGGGGGTGCATTTTACAATGAGCAGTTCTTC.

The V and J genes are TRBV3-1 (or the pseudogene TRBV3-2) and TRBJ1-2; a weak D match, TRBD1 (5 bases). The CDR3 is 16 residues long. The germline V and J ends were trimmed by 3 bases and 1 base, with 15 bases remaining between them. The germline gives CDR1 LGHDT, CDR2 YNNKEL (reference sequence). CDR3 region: CASSHNHRTHNYGYTF. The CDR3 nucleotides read TGTGCCAGCAGCCATAACCACAGGACCCATAACTATGGCTACACCTTC.

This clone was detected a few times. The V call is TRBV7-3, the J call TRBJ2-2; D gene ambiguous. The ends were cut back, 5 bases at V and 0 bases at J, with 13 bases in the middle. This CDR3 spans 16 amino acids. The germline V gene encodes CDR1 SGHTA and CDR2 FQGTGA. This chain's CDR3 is CASSQTELTNTGELFF. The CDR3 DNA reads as TGTGCCAGCAGCCAAACGGAGTTAACGAACACCGGGGAGCTGTTTTTT.

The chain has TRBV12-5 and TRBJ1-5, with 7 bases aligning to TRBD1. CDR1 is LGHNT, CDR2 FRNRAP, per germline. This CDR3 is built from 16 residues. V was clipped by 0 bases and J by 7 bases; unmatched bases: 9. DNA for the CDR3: TGTGCTAGTGGTTTGGTAGCACAGGGGTCCAGCCAGCCCCAGCATTTT. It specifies CASGLVAQGSSQPQHF.

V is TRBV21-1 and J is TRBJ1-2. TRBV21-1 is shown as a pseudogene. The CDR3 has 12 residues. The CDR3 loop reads CASSNCHYGYTF. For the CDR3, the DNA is TGTGCCAGCAGCAACTGTCACTATGGCTACACCTTC.

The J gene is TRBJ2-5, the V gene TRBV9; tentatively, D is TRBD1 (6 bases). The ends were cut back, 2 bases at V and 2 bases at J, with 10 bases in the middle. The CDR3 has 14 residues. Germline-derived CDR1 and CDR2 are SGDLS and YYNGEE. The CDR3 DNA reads TGTGCCAGCAGCGTTGGGGGCACACAAGAGACCCAGTACTTC. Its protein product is CASSVGGTQETQYF.

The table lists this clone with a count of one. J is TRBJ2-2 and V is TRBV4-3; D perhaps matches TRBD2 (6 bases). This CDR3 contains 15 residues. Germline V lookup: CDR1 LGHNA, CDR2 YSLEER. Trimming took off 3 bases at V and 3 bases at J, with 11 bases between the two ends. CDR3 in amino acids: CASSHLTSHTGELFF. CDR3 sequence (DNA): TGCGCCAGCAGCCACCTAACTAGCCACACCGGGGAGCTGTTTTTT.